This TCR beta chain emerged from a study of Graves' ophthalmopathy and Graves' hyperthyroidism. Amplified TCR beta CDR3 regions were obtained using RNA transcripts as template. HTBI-primed first-round RT-PCR preceded second-round multiplex PCR. MiXCR, run by TCRdb on the multiplex PCR reads, gives a single entry per CDR3 protein. The data contain about 740,000 distinct CDR3 sequences, roughly two fifths of them singletons. Ophthalmopathy donors were characterized by moderate-to-severe activity, CAS of at least 3, NOSPECS of at least 4, and duration under 3 months. This clonotype was counted ten times or more. The CDR3 is 13 residues long. CDR1 and CDR2 from the germline V gene are LNHDA and SQIVND (reference sequence). After removal of 5 bases from V and 8 bases from J, the junction contained 8 bases not matched to a gene.

The V gene is TRBV19, the J gene TRBJ1-2; 7 positions match TRBD1. This receptor was obtained from an adult man with Graves' ophthalmopathy. Material: peripheral blood. The CDR3 spells CASSPTGRPGYTF. The CDR3, as DNA: TGTGCCAGTAGTCCGACAGGGCGCCCCGGCTACACCTTC. Using reference TRBV19 and TRBJ1-2 for the parts outside the CDR3, the full variable domain is DGGITQSPKYLFRKEGQNVTLSCEQNLNHDAMYWYRQDPGQGLRLIYYSQIVNDFQKGDIAEGYSVSREKKESFPLTVTSAQKNPTAFYLCASSPTGRPGYTFGSGTRLTVV.